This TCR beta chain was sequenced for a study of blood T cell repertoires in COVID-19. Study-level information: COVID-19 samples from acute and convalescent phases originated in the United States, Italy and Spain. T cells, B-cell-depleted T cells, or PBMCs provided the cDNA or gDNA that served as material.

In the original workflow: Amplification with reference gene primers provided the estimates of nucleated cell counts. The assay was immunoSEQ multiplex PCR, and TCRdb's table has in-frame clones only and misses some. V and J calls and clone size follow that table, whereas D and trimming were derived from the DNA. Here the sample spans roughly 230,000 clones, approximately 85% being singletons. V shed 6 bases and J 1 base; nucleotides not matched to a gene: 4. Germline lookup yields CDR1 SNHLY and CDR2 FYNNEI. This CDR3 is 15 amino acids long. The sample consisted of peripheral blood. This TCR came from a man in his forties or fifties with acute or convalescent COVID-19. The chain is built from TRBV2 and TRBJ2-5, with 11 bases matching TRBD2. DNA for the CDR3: TGTGCCAGCAGGGCTAGCGGGGGGAGCCAAGAGACCCAGTACTTC. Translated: CASRASGGSQETQYF.